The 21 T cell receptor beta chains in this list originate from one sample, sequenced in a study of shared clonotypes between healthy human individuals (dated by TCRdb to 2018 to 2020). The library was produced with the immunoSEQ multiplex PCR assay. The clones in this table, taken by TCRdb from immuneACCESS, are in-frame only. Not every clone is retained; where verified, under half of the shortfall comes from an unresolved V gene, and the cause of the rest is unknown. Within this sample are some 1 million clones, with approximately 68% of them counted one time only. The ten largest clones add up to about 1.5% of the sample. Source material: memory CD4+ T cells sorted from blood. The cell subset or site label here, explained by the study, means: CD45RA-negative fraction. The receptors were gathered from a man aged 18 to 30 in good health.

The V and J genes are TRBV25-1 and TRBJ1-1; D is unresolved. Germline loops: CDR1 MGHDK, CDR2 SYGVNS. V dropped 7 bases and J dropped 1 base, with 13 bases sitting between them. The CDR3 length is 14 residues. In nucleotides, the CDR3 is TGTGCCAGCAATTGGGCAGGTGCGAACACTGAAGCTTTCTTT. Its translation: CASNWAGANTEAFF.

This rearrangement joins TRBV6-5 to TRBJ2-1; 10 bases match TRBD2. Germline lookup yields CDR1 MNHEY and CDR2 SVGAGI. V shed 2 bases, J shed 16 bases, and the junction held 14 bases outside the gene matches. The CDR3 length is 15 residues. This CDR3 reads CASSYGQASGSALFF. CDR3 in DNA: TGTGCCAGCAGTTACGGACAGGCTAGCGGGAGTGCGTTATTCTTC.

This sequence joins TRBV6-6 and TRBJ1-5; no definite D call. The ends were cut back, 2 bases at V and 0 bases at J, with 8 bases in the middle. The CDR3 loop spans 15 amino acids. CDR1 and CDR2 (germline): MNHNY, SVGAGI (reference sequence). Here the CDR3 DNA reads TGTGCCAGCAGTTACGGTCACACTAGCAATCAGCCCCAGCATTTT. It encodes CASSYGHTSNQPQHF.

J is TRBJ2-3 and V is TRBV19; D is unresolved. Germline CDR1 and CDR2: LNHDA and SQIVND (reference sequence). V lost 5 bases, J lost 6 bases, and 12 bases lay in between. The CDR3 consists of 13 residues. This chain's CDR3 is CASSVGLGDTQYF. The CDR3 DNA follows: TGTGCCAGTAGTGTCGGGTTGGGGGATACGCAGTATTTT.

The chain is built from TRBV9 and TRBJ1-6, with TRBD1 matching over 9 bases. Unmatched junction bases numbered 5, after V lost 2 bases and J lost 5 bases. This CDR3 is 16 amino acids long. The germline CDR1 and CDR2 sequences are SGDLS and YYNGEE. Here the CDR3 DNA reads TGTGCCAGCAGCGTGGACAGGGGAGAGAATAATTCACCCCTCCACTTT. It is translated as CASSVDRGENNSPLHF. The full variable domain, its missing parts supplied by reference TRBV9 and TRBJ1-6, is DSGVTQTPKHLITATGQRVTLRCSPRSGDLSVYWYQQSLDQGLQFLIQYYNGEERAKGNILERFSAQQFPDLHSELNLSSLELGDSALYFCASSVDRGENNSPLHFGNGTRLTVT.

The CDR3 sequence: CAISESYLRDRSNQPQHF. CDR3 coding DNA: TGTGCCATCAGTGAGTCGTACCTCCGAGACAGGAGCAATCAGCCCCAGCATTTT. The chain is built from TRBV10-3 and TRBJ1-5; D is perhaps TRBD1 (6 bases). CDR3 length equals 18 residues. V lost 0 bases to trimming and J lost 1 base, with 16 bases between them. The germline gives CDR1 ENHRY, CDR2 SYGVKD.

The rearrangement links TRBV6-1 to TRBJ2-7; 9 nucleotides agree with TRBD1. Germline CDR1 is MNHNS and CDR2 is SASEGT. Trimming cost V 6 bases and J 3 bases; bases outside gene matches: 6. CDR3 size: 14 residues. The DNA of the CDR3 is TGTGCCAGCAGCCTACAGGGGGCAGTCTACGAGCAGTACTTC. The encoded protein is CASSLQGAVYEQYF.

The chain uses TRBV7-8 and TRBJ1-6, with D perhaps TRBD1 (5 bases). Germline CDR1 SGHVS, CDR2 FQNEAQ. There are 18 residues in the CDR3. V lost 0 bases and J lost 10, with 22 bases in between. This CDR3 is CASSLALGGGVALSPLHF. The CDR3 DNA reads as TGTGCCAGCAGCTTAGCTCTTGGTGGGGGTGTTGCTCTCTCACCCCTCCACTTT.

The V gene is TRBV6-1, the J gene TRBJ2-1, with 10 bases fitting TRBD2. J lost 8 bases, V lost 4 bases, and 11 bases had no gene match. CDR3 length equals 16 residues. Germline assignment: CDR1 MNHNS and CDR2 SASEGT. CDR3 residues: CASSGRSGGARDEQFF. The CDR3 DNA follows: TGTGCCAGCAGTGGCCGGAGCGGGGGGGCCAGGGATGAGCAGTTCTTC.

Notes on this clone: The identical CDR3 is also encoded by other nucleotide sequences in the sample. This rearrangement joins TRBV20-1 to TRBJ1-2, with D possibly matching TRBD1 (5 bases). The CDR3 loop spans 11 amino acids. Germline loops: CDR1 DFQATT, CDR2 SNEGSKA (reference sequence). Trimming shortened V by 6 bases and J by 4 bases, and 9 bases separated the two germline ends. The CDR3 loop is CSALGTYGYTF. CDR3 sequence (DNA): TGCAGTGCCCTAGGGACCTATGGCTACACCTTC.

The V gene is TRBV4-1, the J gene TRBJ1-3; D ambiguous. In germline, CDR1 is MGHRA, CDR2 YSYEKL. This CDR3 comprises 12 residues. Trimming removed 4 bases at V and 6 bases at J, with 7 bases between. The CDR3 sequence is CASSLDANTIYF. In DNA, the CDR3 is TGCGCCAGCAGCCTCGACGCAAACACCATATATTTT.

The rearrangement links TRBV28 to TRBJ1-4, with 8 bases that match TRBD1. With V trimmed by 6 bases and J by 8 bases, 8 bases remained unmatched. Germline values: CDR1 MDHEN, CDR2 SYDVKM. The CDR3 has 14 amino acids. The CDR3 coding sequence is TGTGCCAGCAGCCTACAGGGGGTCGTCGAAAAACTGTTTTTT. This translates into CASSLQGVVEKLFF.

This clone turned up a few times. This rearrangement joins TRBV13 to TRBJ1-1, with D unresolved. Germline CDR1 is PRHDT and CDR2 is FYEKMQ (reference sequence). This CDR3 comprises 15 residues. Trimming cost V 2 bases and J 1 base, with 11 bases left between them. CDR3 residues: CASSLMGKGNTEAFF. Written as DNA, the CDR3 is TGTGCCAGCAGCTTAATGGGGAAGGGGAACACTGAAGCTTTCTTT. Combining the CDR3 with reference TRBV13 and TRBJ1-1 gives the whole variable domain AAGVIQSPRHLIKEKRETATLKCYPIPRHDTVYWYQQGPGQDPQFLISFYEKMQSDKGSIPDRFSAQQFSDYHSELNMSSLELGDSALYFCASSLMGKGNTEAFFGQGTRLTVV.

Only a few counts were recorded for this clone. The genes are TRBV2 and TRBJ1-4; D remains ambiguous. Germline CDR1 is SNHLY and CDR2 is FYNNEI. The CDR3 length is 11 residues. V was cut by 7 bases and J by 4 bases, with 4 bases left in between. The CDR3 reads CASTDNEKLFF. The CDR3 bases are TGTGCCAGCACGGATAATGAAAAACTGTTTTTT.

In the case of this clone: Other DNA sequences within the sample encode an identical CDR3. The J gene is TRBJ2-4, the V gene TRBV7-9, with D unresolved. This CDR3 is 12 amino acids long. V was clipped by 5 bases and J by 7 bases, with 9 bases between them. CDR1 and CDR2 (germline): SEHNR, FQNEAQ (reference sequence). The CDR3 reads CASSRDRNIQYF. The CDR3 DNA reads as TGTGCCAGCAGCCGTGACCGGAACATTCAGTACTTC.

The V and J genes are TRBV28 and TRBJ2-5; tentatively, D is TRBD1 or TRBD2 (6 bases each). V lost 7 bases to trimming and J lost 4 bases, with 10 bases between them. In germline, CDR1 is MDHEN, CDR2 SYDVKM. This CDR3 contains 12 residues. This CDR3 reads CASNEGGETQYF. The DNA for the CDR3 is TGTGCCAGCAACGAGGGGGGAGAGACCCAGTACTTC.

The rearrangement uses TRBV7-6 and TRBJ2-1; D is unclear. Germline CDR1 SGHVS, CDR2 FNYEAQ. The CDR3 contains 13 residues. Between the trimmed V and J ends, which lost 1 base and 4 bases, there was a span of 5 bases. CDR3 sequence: CASSLGTYNEQFF. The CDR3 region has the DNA TGTGCCAGCAGCTTAGGGACGTACAATGAGCAGTTCTTC.

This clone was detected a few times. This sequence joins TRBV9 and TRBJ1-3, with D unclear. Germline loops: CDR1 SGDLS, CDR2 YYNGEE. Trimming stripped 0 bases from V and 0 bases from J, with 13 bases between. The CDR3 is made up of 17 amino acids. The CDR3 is CASSVGQSGYSGNTIYF. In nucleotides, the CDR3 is TGTGCCAGCAGCGTAGGTCAGTCGGGGTACTCTGGAAACACCATATATTTT. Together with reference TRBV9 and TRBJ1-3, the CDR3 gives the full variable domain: DSGVTQTPKHLITATGQRVTLRCSPRSGDLSVYWYQQSLDQGLQFLIQYYNGEERAKGNILERFSAQQFPDLHSELNLSSLELGDSALYFCASSVGQSGYSGNTIYFGEGSWLTVV.

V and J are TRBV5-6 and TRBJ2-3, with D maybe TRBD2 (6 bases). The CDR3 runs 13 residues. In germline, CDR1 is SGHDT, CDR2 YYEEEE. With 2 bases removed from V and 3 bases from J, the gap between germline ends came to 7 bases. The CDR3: CASSFSGTDTQYF. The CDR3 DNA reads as TGTGCCAGCAGCTTTAGCGGAACAGATACGCAGTATTTT.

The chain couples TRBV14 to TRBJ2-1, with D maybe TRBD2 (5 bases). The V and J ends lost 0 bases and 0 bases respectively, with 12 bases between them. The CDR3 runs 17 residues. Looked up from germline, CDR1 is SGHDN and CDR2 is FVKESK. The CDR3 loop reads CASSQDLGSSSYNEQFF. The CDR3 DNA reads TGTGCCAGCAGCCAAGATCTTGGGAGCAGCTCCTACAATGAGCAGTTCTTC. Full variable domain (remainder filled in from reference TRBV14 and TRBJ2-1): EAGVTQFPSHSVIEKGQTVTLRCDPISGHDNLYWYRRVMGKEIKFLLHFVKESKQDESGMPNNRFLAERTGGTYSTLKVQPAELEDSGVYFCASSQDLGSSSYNEQFFGPGTRLTVL.

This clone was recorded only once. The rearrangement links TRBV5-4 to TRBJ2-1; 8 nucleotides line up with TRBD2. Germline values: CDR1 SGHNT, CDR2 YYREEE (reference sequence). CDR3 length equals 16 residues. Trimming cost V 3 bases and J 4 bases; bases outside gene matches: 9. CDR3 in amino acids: CASSSGGAGGYNEQFF. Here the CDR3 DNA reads TGTGCCAGCAGCTCTGGTGGGGCGGGGGGATACAATGAGCAGTTCTTC.